These 21 T cell receptor beta chains were sequenced from one sample in a study of blood T cell repertoires in COVID-19. The protocol was immunoSEQ multiplex PCR, while the TCRdb copy is restricted to in-frame clones and leaves out a portion. This sample has just over 150,000 clones; 80% occur once, and the top ten carry around 0.62%. Sequenced input: peripheral blood. The receptors stem from a man aged 55 to 70 with acute or convalescent COVID-19.

In DNA form, the CDR3 reads TGTGCCAGCAGCTCCTCATGGGGAGATGGCTACACCTTC. This encodes CASSSSWGDGYTF. The chain links TRBV7-6 to TRBJ1-2; D call uncertain. This CDR3 is 13 amino acids long. The germline CDR1 and CDR2 sequences are SGHVS and FNYEAQ. V lost 4 bases, J lost 6 bases, and 12 bases lay in between.

The V and J genes are TRBV5-6 and TRBJ1-4, with 9 positions matching TRBD1. CDR1 and CDR2 (germline): SGHDT, YYEEEE. This CDR3 comprises 15 residues. V was pared by 1 base and J by 8 bases, with 6 bases of the junction left unmatched. The CDR3 DNA sequence: TGTGCCAGCAGCTTGTCGCGACAGGGGGTGGAAAAACTGTTTTTT. Translated, it gives CASSLSRQGVEKLFF.

The CDR3 DNA sequence: TGTGCCAGCAGCCTACAGGGGGCTTCCTACAATGAGCAGTTCTTC. It specifies CASSLQGASYNEQFF. The gene calls are TRBV6-5 and TRBJ2-1, with 9 bases lining up with TRBD1. The V and J ends lost 6 bases and 1 base, in that order; junction bases with no gene match: 4. CDR3 length: 15 residues. The germline V gene has CDR1 MNHEY and CDR2 SVGAGI.

This sequence joins TRBV6-5 and TRBJ2-7, with D possibly matching TRBD2 (8 bases). V was pared by 6 bases and J by 4 bases, with 19 bases between. Germline V gene lookup returns CDR1 MNHEY and CDR2 SVGAGI. This CDR3 comprises 15 residues. DNA for the CDR3: TGTGCCAGCAGCAGAACAGGGGCGGGGGGTTACGAGCAGTACTTC. Translating it yields CASSRTGAGGYEQYF.

CDR3 amino acids: CASSRAEAYEQYF. CDR3 coding DNA: TGTGCCAGTAGTAGAGCGGAGGCCTACGAGCAGTACTTC. The rearrangement uses TRBV19 and TRBJ2-7, with a tentative D call TRBD2 (5 bases). The CDR3 runs to 13 residues. V dropped 4 bases and J dropped 2 bases, with 9 bases sitting between them. The germline gives CDR1 LNHDA, CDR2 SQIVND (reference sequence).

DNA for the CDR3: TGTGCCAGCAGCCCTCCGGGACTGAGATATGGCTACACCTTC. Amino acid sequence: CASSPPGLRYGYTF. The genes are TRBV3-1 (or the pseudogene TRBV3-2) and TRBJ1-2, with a tentative D call TRBD1 (5 bases). This CDR3 has 14 amino acids. V was trimmed by 4 bases and J by 5 bases, leaving 14 bases between them. Looked up from germline, CDR1 is LGHDT and CDR2 is YNNKEL (reference sequence).

The chain couples TRBV5-1 to TRBJ2-4; tentative D call: TRBD1 (6 bases). Germline V gene lookup returns CDR1 SGHRS and CDR2 YFSETQ. This CDR3 has 18 residues. V lost 1 base and J 0 bases, leaving 17 bases between the germline ends. CDR3 bases: TGCGCCAGCAGCTTGCCTACAACAGGGACCCTAGCCAAAAACATTCAGTACTTC. Amino acids: CASSLPTTGTLAKNIQYF. Full variable domain (rest looked up from reference TRBV5-1 and TRBJ2-4): KAGVTQTPRYLIKTRGQQVTLSCSPISGHRSVSWYQQTPGQGLQFLFEYFSETQRNKGNFPGRFSGRQFSNSRSEMNVSTLELGDSALYLCASSLPTTGTLAKNIQYFGAGTRLSVL.

This chain uses TRBV3-1 (or the pseudogene TRBV3-2) with TRBJ2-5, with D maybe TRBD1 (6 bases). CDR1 LGHDT and CDR2 YNNKEL come from the germline V gene (reference sequence). V was clipped by 4 bases and J by 5 bases, with 14 bases between them. This CDR3 comprises 14 residues. The CDR3 sequence: CASSLRRGGETQYF. CDR3 DNA: TGTGCCAGCAGCCTTCGCAGGGGCGGTGAGACCCAGTACTTC.

V and J are TRBV6-2 or TRBV6-3 and TRBJ2-5; D is unresolved. The CDR3 runs to 13 residues. The germline gives CDR1 MNHEY, CDR2 SVGEGT. V dropped 2 bases and J dropped 4 bases, with 8 bases sitting between them. The CDR3 protein is CASSYDWAETQYF. In nucleotides, the CDR3 is TGTGCCAGCAGTTACGATTGGGCAGAGACCCAGTACTTC.

A single count supports this clone. V is TRBV19 and J is TRBJ1-5; D uncertain. Germline CDR1 LNHDA, CDR2 SQIVND (reference sequence). This CDR3 is 14 amino acids long. Trimming shortened V by 3 bases and J by 1 base, and 7 bases separated the two germline ends. CDR3 residues: CASSIGSSNQPQHF. As DNA, the CDR3 is TGTGCCAGTAGTATCGGTTCGAGCAATCAGCCCCAGCATTTT.

This clone was seen a single time. The chain couples TRBV13 to TRBJ2-4; D might be TRBD1 (6 bases). The germline gives CDR1 PRHDT, CDR2 FYEKMQ (reference sequence). The CDR3 runs to 16 residues. Trimming pared 3 bases from V and 4 bases from J, leaving 16 bases between. The CDR3 sequence is CASSLGAGTRKNIQYF. CDR3 DNA sequence: TGTGCCAGCAGCTTGGGGGCCGGGACAAGAAAAAACATTCAGTACTTC.

The genes are TRBV4-3 and TRBJ1-2, with 10 nucleotides matching TRBD1. The CDR3 sequence is 14 residues long. The V and J ends lost 0 bases and 7 bases, in that order; junction bases with no gene match: 2. CDR1 is LGHNA, CDR2 YSLEER, per germline. This CDR3 reads CASSQEGQGFGYTF. Here the CDR3 DNA reads TGCGCCAGCAGCCAAGAGGGACAGGGGTTTGGCTACACCTTC.

The chain combines TRBV19 with TRBJ2-7; tentatively, D is TRBD2 (6 bases). The CDR3 runs to 14 residues. CDR1 and CDR2 (germline): LNHDA, SQIVND (reference sequence). The V end lost 5 bases, the J end lost 0 bases, and 11 bases lay between the germline ends. The CDR3 protein is CASSAGPPSYEQYF. The CDR3 DNA follows: TGTGCCAGTAGTGCGGGGCCTCCCTCCTACGAGCAGTACTTC.

In its sample, this clone was seen a few times. The CDR3 loop reads CASSLVGYEQYF. The CDR3 DNA sequence: TGTGCCAGCAGCTTGGTCGGTTACGAGCAGTACTTC. This chain joins TRBV5-4 and TRBJ2-7; D not resolved. Germline CDR1 and CDR2: SGHNT and YYREEE (reference sequence). V lost 0 bases and J 4 bases, leaving 5 bases between the germline ends. This CDR3 has 12 residues.

The chain couples TRBV7-2 to TRBJ1-2; no firm D call. The CDR3 runs 14 residues. V dropped 0 bases and J dropped 6 bases, with 11 bases sitting between them. Germline V lookup: CDR1 SGHTA, CDR2 FQGNSA. In DNA, the CDR3 is TGTGCCAGCAGCTTAGCGGGCAGCGGGAATGGCTACACCTTC. Translation gives CASSLAGSGNGYTF.

The chain combines TRBV3-1 (or the pseudogene TRBV3-2) with TRBJ1-2; D is possibly TRBD1 (6 bases). The CDR3 extends over 14 amino acids. With 5 bases removed from V and 5 bases from J, the gap between germline ends came to 15 bases. The germline V gene has CDR1 LGHDT and CDR2 YNNKEL (reference sequence). Here the CDR3 DNA reads TGTGCCAGCAGCGATGGGGGCGGCAGATATGGCTACACCTTC. This gives the protein CASSDGGGRYGYTF.

The J gene is TRBJ2-3, the V gene TRBV11-3; D not certain. The germline V and J ends were trimmed by 3 bases and 4 bases, with 11 bases remaining between them. Germline CDR1 and CDR2: SGHNT and YENEEA. This CDR3 contains 14 residues. The CDR3 is CASSFGAKADTQYF. CDR3 sequence (DNA): TGTGCCAGCAGCTTCGGAGCGAAGGCAGATACGCAGTATTTT.

The chain combines TRBV3-1 (or the pseudogene TRBV3-2) with TRBJ1-6; a weak D match, TRBD1 (5 bases). Germline CDR1 and CDR2: LGHDT and YNNKEL (reference sequence). This CDR3 has 12 residues. Trimming pared 4 bases from V and 11 bases from J, leaving 9 bases between. CDR3 amino acids: CASSLQGAPLHF. DNA for the CDR3: TGTGCCAGCAGCCTCCAGGGCGCACCCCTCCACTTT.

The rearrangement joins TRBV7-9 to TRBJ2-1, with TRBD2 matching 9 bases. Germline CDR1 SEHNR, CDR2 FQNEAQ (reference sequence). The CDR3 is 16 amino acids. The V gene end was trimmed by 1 base and the J gene end by 4 bases; junction bases not matched to a gene: 5. This CDR3 is CASSLDASGIYNEQFF. The CDR3 DNA sequence: TGTGCCAGCAGCTTAGACGCTAGCGGGATTTACAATGAGCAGTTCTTC.

This clone was detected only a few times. The V gene is TRBV27, the J gene TRBJ1-6; 7 positions agree with TRBD1. The ends lost 8 bases at V and 0 bases at J; junction bases unmatched: 7. CDR3 size: 16 residues. The germline V gene encodes CDR1 MNHEY and CDR2 SMNVEV (reference sequence). The CDR3 nucleotides read TGTGCCAGCCCCGACAGGGATTTCTCCTATAATTCACCCCTCCACTTT. It yields the protein CASPDRDFSYNSPLHF.

The CDR3 DNA reads as TGTGCCAGCGGAAATATCGGGTCTTCACCCCTCCACTTT. Translating it yields CASGNIGSSPLHF. V usage is TRBV6-6 and J usage is TRBJ1-6; no reliable D call. V shed 8 bases and J shed 9 bases, with 14 bases lying between them. Germline CDR1 is MNHNY and CDR2 is SVGAGI (reference sequence). The CDR3 runs to 13 residues.